The entry that follows covers one T cell receptor (beta chain) sequence. Its recognized antigen is unknown. No much larger clone exists at a distance of one base, and base qualities are not known. Taken with the paper, the label for time point translates to: 2013-2014 season, 7 days after vaccination. TCRB sequencing was used to follow sorted CD4 subsets from the blood of adults before and after they were given the seasonal inactivated influenza vaccine (Fluvarix). To be eligible, subjects had to be community-dwelling and could not have received an influenza vaccine during the previous 6 months. Exclusions included influenza vaccine contraindications, substance abuse, HIV/AIDS, active malignancy, immunomodulatory medication and active illness such as respiratory infection. Between roughly 40 and 100 mL of blood was sampled per time point. Circulating Tfh were defined as non-naive CD4+CXCR5+PD-1+ cells, and these cells were sorted into ICOS+CD38+ and ICOS-CD38- fractions. Either Ficoll-Paque PLUS or SepMate separation was used to isolate PBMC. Before DNA was extracted, the cell subsets were sorted from PBMC using a BD FACS Aria.

The sample is drawn from a study of follicular helper T cells after annual influenza vaccination (TCRdb year 2017). General notes on the study: After each seasonal influenza vaccination, blood samples were collected on days 0, 7 and 28. To study recall of cTfh clones, some subjects were followed across successive annual vaccinations spanning the 2013-2014, 2014-2015 and 2015-2016 seasons. One week after vaccination, a second recruited cohort of more than nine subjects (Table S1) displayed a similar ICOS+CD38+ cTfh response. Multi-year samples were available from six subjects, with four subjects covering two vaccination seasons and two subjects covering three seasons. Samples from 2013-2014 were cryopreserved, whereas samples from about 2015 were processed immediately after collection.

Overall study outcomes, separate from this receptor: Because only about 10-20% of the analyzed cells gave productive TCRB sequences, there was no way to sample rare clonotypes. ICOS+CD38+ cTfh clonality correlated with the frequency of that population, and its change correlated with the change in circulating plasmablast frequency. Day 7 ICOS+CD38+ clones were most often found later in ICOS-CD38- cTfh, suggesting that subset may serve as a memory reservoir. A recurrent oligoclonal ICOS+CD38+ cTfh response containing tetramer and AIM influenza-specific clonotypes was recalled by successive annual vaccinations.

The library relied on the immunoSEQ multiplex PCR assay. Adaptive Biotechnologies handled the TCRB amplification, library preparation, sequencing and preliminary bioinformatics at Survey level resolution. For TCRB sequencing, genomic DNA from the sorted cTfh populations was amplified by multiplex PCR. In the source study's methods: Clonality was computed in R as 1 minus normalized Shannon entropy; the Gini index was calculated with the R package ineq. To get the overlap score, the summed counts of shared sequences were divided by the total counts of all sequences in both of the compared samples. Fisher's exact test, with an assumed theoretical repertoire of 10^7 TCRB sequences, was used to assess the significance of shared clonotypes. TCRdb mirrors the immuneACCESS table, restricted to in-frame sequences. Some clones are absent from its copies; in checked studies, under half trace to an unresolved V gene, and the reason for the others is unknown. V and J calls and clone size are as listed in that table; D and trimming were resolved from the DNA. The sample yields nearly 9,000 clones; nearly 85% were counted once. 3% to 3.5% of the sample is taken by the ten largest.

Reading from cysteine to phenylalanine, the CDR3 counts 19 amino acids. The only DNA kept is the CDR3, 57 bases in frame from the first base. V loses 0 bases, J loses 0 bases, and the germline ends lie 18 bases apart. As encoded in the germline V gene, CDR1 is LGHNA while CDR2 is YSLEER. The sample in question was CXCR5+ CD38- circulating T follicular helper cells from blood, obtained 7 days after influenza vaccination. The sample's cell subset or site label, decoded: circulating Tfh, non-naive CD4+CXCR5+PD-1+ (ICOS+CD38+ or ICOS-CD38-). The source of this sequence is an adult who received the influenza vaccine. The chain is made from TRBV4-3 and TRBJ2-1; matching of 5 bases hints at TRBD2 as the D gene. The base sequence is TGCGCCAGCAGCCAAGAAAAAGCGGCCGGTGGCAACTCCTACAATGAGCAGTTCTTC. Protein translation: CASSQEKAAGGNSYNEQFF.